These 32 T cell receptor beta chains originate from one sample sequenced in a study of blood T cells in healthy people across ages. Primers used in a second PCR of roughly 6 to 12 cycles were a sample-barcoded 5' primer and a J-beta primer mix. One entry per CDR3 protein, called by TCRdb with MiXCR from the 5' RACE reads. The profile covers 1.5 million to 2 million distinct CDR3 sequences, with about 39% appearing a single time and roughly 23% taken by the ten largest. Sequencing was performed on blood. These TCRs come from a human donor in good health.

This chain uses TRBV29-1 with TRBJ2-5; tentative D call: TRBD2 (6 bases). CDR1 SQVTM and CDR2 ANQGSEA come from the germline V gene. V was pared by 3 bases and J by 5 bases, with 16 bases between. The CDR3 totals 14 residues. The CDR3 DNA reads TGCAGCGTTGACAGCGGATTACGGGGGGAGACCCAGTACTTC. It is translated as CSVDSGLRGETQYF. The whole variable domain, remainder taken from reference TRBV29-1 and TRBJ2-5, is SAVISQKPSRDICQRGTSLTIQCQVDSQVTMMFWYRQQPGQSLTLIATANQGSEATYESGFVIDKFPISRPNLTFSTLTVSNMSPEDSSIYLCSVDSGLRGETQYFGPGTRLLVL.

The table lists this clonotype with a few counts. V usage is TRBV27 and J usage is TRBJ1-1; D is undetermined. The V gene lost 2 bases and the J gene lost 0 bases, with 10 bases spanning the gap. There are 15 residues in the CDR3. Germline lookup yields CDR1 MNHEY and CDR2 SMNVEV (reference sequence). CDR3 bases: TGTGCCAGCAGTTTAGGGTCACCTCTGAACACTGAAGCTTTCTTT. Translated, it gives CASSLGSPLNTEAFF.

V gene TRBV12-5 combines with J gene TRBJ2-2; a weak D match, TRBD1 (5 bases). This CDR3 has 16 amino acids. Deletions cut 2 bases from V and 3 bases from J, with 13 bases between. CDR1 is LGHNT and CDR2 is FRNRAP in the germline V gene. For the CDR3, the DNA is TGTGCTAGTGGTTTGAATGGCGAAGGGGACACCGGGGAGCTGTTTTTT. Translation: CASGLNGEGDTGELFF.

Remarks on this clonotype: Germline is not matched at one junction end, which may reflect a read error. V usage is TRBV9 and J usage is TRBJ1-1; D not certain. This CDR3 comprises 13 residues. Germline-derived CDR1 and CDR2 are SGDLS and YYNGEE. CDR3 nucleotides: TGTGCCAACAGCGTAGCAGGCAGCCCCGAAGCTTTCTTT. Translation: CANSVAGSPEAFF.

This clonotype was seen a handful of times. This rearrangement joins TRBV9 to TRBJ2-3; the D gene is possibly TRBD1 (5 bases). CDR1 and CDR2 (germline): SGDLS, YYNGEE. V dropped 4 bases and J dropped 0 bases, with 9 bases sitting between them. The CDR3 spans 14 residues. The CDR3 DNA follows: TGTGCCAGCAGCAGACAGCTAAGCACAGATACGCAGTATTTT. This gives the protein CASSRQLSTDTQYF.

This rearrangement joins TRBV12-3 or TRBV12-4 to TRBJ2-4; D unresolved. V lost 3 bases to trimming and J lost 9 bases, with 9 bases between them. This CDR3 has 12 amino acids. DNA of the CDR3: TGTGCCAGCAGTTTCCCAGCGTCCATTCAGTACTTC. Encoded protein: CASSFPASIQYF.

The V gene is TRBV5-4, the J gene TRBJ1-2, with D perhaps matching TRBD1 (5 bases). Germline CDR1 reads SGHNT; CDR2 reads YYREEE (reference sequence). This CDR3 contains 15 residues. Trimming removed 0 bases at V and 6 bases at J, with 15 bases between. CDR3 nucleotide sequence: TGTGCCAGCAGCTTGGCTCTCAAACAAGGGGATGGCTACACCTTC. Residues: CASSLALKQGDGYTF.

The chain combines TRBV20-1 with TRBJ2-7, with no clear D. The length of the CDR3 is 14 residues. V dropped 0 bases and J dropped 3 bases, with 12 bases sitting between them. Germline assignment: CDR1 DFQATT and CDR2 SNEGSKA (reference sequence). The CDR3 nucleotides read TGCAGTGCTAGAGATCTTCGGGCTATCTACGAGCAGTACTTC. Its translation is CSARDLRAIYEQYF.

This clonotype was recorded a few times. The chain recombines TRBV24-1 with TRBJ2-1; either TRBD1 or TRBD2 may fit D (6 bases each). The CDR3 extends over 17 amino acids. Germline CDR1 KGHDR, CDR2 SFDVKD. The V and J ends lost 4 bases and 0 bases respectively, with 15 bases between them. CDR3 nucleotide sequence: TGTGCCACCAGTGACCCAAGGGGGGCCGGCTCCTACAATGAGCAGTTCTTC. Encoded protein: CATSDPRGAGSYNEQFF.

This clonotype has a single count. V and J are TRBV12-3 or TRBV12-4 and TRBJ1-5, with D uncertain. This CDR3 comprises 13 residues. V was trimmed by 3 bases and J by 9 bases, leaving 12 bases between them. Here the CDR3 DNA reads TGTGCCAGCAGTTTGGGTAAGGTTCCGCCCCAGCATTTT. Residues: CASSLGKVPPQHF.

This clonotype was detected only a few times. This sequence joins TRBV5-5 and TRBJ1-2; D not resolved. This CDR3 is 13 amino acids long. Germline loops: CDR1 SGHKS, CDR2 YYEKEE (reference sequence). V dropped 0 bases and J dropped 3 bases, with 6 bases sitting between them. The DNA of the CDR3 is TGTGCCAGCAGCTTGGAACCGGACTATGGCTACACCTTC. This codes for CASSLEPDYGYTF.

The sample holds many counts of this clonotype. The rearrangement links TRBV7-2 to TRBJ2-5; 9 bases line up with TRBD2. CDR3 length equals 14 residues. Germline V CDR1 and CDR2: SGHTA, FQGNSA. Trimming removed 5 bases from V and 5 bases from J; junction bases left unmatched: 6. The CDR3 protein is CASSLSGGDETQYF. The CDR3 region has the DNA TGTGCCAGCAGCCTTAGCGGGGGTGATGAGACCCAGTACTTC.

The rearrangement links TRBV5-1 to TRBJ2-6; a weak D match, TRBD2 (6 bases). The CDR3 is made up of 16 amino acids. Germline values: CDR1 SGHRS, CDR2 YFSETQ. The ends were cut back, 4 bases at V and 0 bases at J, with 11 bases in the middle. This chain's CDR3 is CASSTTGSSGANVLTF. In DNA form, the CDR3 reads TGCGCCAGCAGCACCACCGGGAGCTCTGGGGCCAACGTCCTGACTTTC.

In the case of this clonotype: Sequence at one end of the junction differs from germline and may be a read error. The CDR3 DNA follows: TGTGCCAGCAGTCTAGCCCTTATACAGCCCCAGCATTTT. It translates to CASSLALIQPQHF. The chain recombines TRBV12-3 or TRBV12-4 with TRBJ1-5; D not certain. The CDR3 length is 13 residues.

This clonotype was counted a few times. The chain uses TRBV29-1 and TRBJ2-7; no definite D call. V shed 3 bases and J shed 6 bases, with 18 bases lying between them. Germline CDR1 reads SQVTM; CDR2 reads ANQGSEA. The CDR3 sequence is 14 residues long. Here the CDR3 DNA reads TGCAGCGTTGAGATCGTCCCCGGCTGGGGCGAGCAGTACTTC. Translation gives CSVEIVPGWGEQYF.

This clonotype has more than one count but fewer than ten. V gene TRBV4-3 combines with J gene TRBJ2-3, with a weak D call TRBD2 (7 bases). This CDR3 spans 19 amino acids. Trimming removed 4 bases from V and 2 bases from J, with 25 bases in between. Germline CDR1 and CDR2: LGHNA and YSLEER. Written as DNA, the CDR3 is TGCGCCAGCAGCCCTGAGTTATTTTGGGGGGGCCGGTCCACAGATACGCAGTATTTT. It codes for CASSPELFWGGRSTDTQYF.

The V call is TRBV7-8, the J call TRBJ2-3; D gene uncertain. This CDR3 contains 13 residues. CDR1 is SGHVS and CDR2 is FQNEAQ in the germline V gene. V lost 7 bases to trimming and J lost 2 bases, with 10 bases between them. The CDR3, as DNA: TGTGCCAGCACAGATGCAAACACAGATACGCAGTATTTT. Translating it yields CASTDANTDTQYF. The whole variable domain, filled in from reference TRBV7-8 and TRBJ2-3, reads GAGVSQSPRYKVAKRGQDVALRCDPISGHVSLFWYQQALGQGPEFLTYFQNEAQLDKSGLPSDRFFAERPEGSVSTLKIQRTQQEDSAVYLCASTDANTDTQYFGPGTRLTVL.

This clonotype was observed a handful of times. The CDR3 loop reads CSVDSTGELFF. Here the CDR3 DNA reads TGCAGCGTGGACAGTACCGGGGAGCTGTTTTTT. V usage is TRBV29-1 and J usage is TRBJ2-2; weak D call: TRBD1 (6 bases). The V gene's germline CDR1 is SQVTM and CDR2 ANQGSEA. V was clipped by 6 bases and J by 5 bases, with 7 bases between them. The CDR3 is 11 residues long.

The chain couples TRBV12-3 or TRBV12-4 to TRBJ2-5; 7 nucleotides agree with TRBD2. The CDR3 has 14 residues. The junction had 11 bases not matched to a gene; V was cut back by 6 bases and J by 7 bases. The CDR3 DNA follows: TGTGCCAGCAGGCTAGCGGCCGGACGTCCGACCCAGTACTTC. This gives the protein CASRLAAGRPTQYF.

This clonotype was seen only a few times. The junction differs from germline at one of its ends, possibly a read error. This rearrangement joins TRBV4-1 to TRBJ2-7; a possible D gene is TRBD1 (5 bases). The germline V gene has CDR1 MGHRA and CDR2 YSYEKL. The CDR3 covers 14 residues. The CDR3 loop is CAGSLWTRSYEQYF. In DNA, the CDR3 is TGCGCCGGCAGCCTATGGACACGGTCCTACGAGCAGTACTTC.

This clonotype was seen a single time. The V gene is TRBV6-1, the J gene TRBJ2-5; D is unclear. The J call may not be correct, given that the DNA end is closer to TRBJ2-7. CDR3 length: 12 residues. Germline CDR1 MNHNS, CDR2 SASEGT. This chain's CDR3 is CASSPTRIEQYF. CDR3 coding DNA: TGTGCCAGCAGTCCCACCCGGATCGAGCAGTACTTC.

This chain connects TRBV6-5 to TRBJ2-3; TRBD2 matches at 10 bases. Losses at the gene ends were 6 bases for V and 4 bases for J; bases not matched to a gene: 10. Germline V lookup: CDR1 MNHEY, CDR2 SVGAGI. The CDR3 runs 16 residues. The CDR3 DNA reads TGTGCCAGCAGCCGCGGGACTAGCGTTAGCTCAGATACGCAGTATTTT. It translates to CASSRGTSVSSDTQYF.

The chain has TRBV20-1 and TRBJ1-1; D gene unclear. The CDR3 runs 12 residues. Germline CDR1 DFQATT, CDR2 SNEGSKA (reference sequence). Trimming took 3 bases from V and 2 from J, leaving 7 bases between them. CDR3 DNA sequence: TGCAGTGCTAGTCTCCTTAACACTGAAGCTTTCTTT. Translating gives CSASLLNTEAFF.

This clonotype has only a few counts. The J gene is TRBJ2-3, the V gene TRBV7-9, with D possibly matching TRBD2 (5 bases). Germline lookup yields CDR1 SEHNR and CDR2 FQNEAQ (reference sequence). The CDR3 is 14 residues long. Between the trimmed V and J ends, which lost 5 bases and 4 bases, there was a span of 13 bases. The CDR3 DNA is TGTGCCAGCAGCCAACTAGTTGTCGCAGATACGCAGTATTTT. It encodes CASSQLVVADTQYF.

This clonotype has only a few counts. The rearrangement links TRBV29-1 to TRBJ1-2; D ambiguous. This CDR3 contains 12 residues. Trimming took off 6 bases at V and 5 bases at J, with 13 bases between the two ends. CDR1 is SQVTM, CDR2 ANQGSEA, per germline. The CDR3 protein is CSVAGSLYGYTF. DNA for the CDR3: TGCAGCGTAGCCGGGAGCCTTTATGGCTACACCTTC.

V usage is TRBV12-5 and J usage is TRBJ1-2; D unclear. V lost 5 bases to trimming and J lost 3 bases, with 19 bases between them. The CDR3 length is 16 residues. CDR1 and CDR2 from the germline V gene are LGHNT and FRNRAP. CDR3 protein: CASGGIRTGSDYGYTF. The CDR3 coding sequence is TGTGCTAGTGGTGGAATAAGGACCGGTTCAGACTATGGCTACACCTTC. Based on the CDR3 plus reference TRBV12-5 and TRBJ1-2, the full variable domain is DARVTQTPRHKVTEMGQEVTMRCQPILGHNTVFWYRQTMMQGLELLAYFRNRAPLDDSGMPKDRFSAEMPDATLATLKIQPSEPRDSAVYFCASGGIRTGSDYGYTFGSGTRLTVV.

The chain is built from TRBV24-1 and TRBJ2-7; no reliable D call. The germline V gene has CDR1 KGHDR and CDR2 SFDVKD. The CDR3 has 12 amino acids. Trimming left V 1 base short and J 8 bases short, with 8 bases between. Here the CDR3 reads CATSDLGFKQYF. In DNA form, the CDR3 reads TGTGCCACCAGTGATTTAGGGTTCAAGCAGTACTTC.

This sequence joins TRBV12-3 or TRBV12-4 and TRBJ2-1, with 7 bases lining up with TRBD2. The CDR3 sequence is 15 residues long. V dropped 3 bases and J dropped 2; count of bases not matched to a gene: 4. CDR3 sequence reads: CASSFSRGAYNEQFF. Here the CDR3 DNA reads TGTGCCAGCAGTTTCAGTCGGGGGGCCTACAATGAGCAGTTCTTC.

The genes are TRBV7-6 and TRBJ2-1; 8 bases match TRBD1. With 8 bases clipped from V and 9 bases from J, the junction kept 9 bases outside the gene matches. The germline V gene encodes CDR1 SGHVS and CDR2 FNYEAQ. The CDR3 runs 13 residues. The DNA of the CDR3 is TGTGCCAGCCAACCGACAGGGGTGATTGAGCAGTTCTTC. Protein: CASQPTGVIEQFF.

The chain employs TRBV27 and TRBJ2-4; 8 positions match TRBD1. Germline V gives CDR1 MNHEY, CDR2 SMNVEV (reference sequence). After removal of 5 bases from V and 13 bases from J, the junction contained 10 bases not matched to a gene. The CDR3 is made up of 13 amino acids. The CDR3 nucleotides are TGTGCCAGCAGTCCACCCCAGGGGGCAGAGCAGTACTTC. It is translated as CASSPPQGAEQYF.

This clonotype showed up just a few times. The V call is TRBV2, the J call TRBJ1-2; D remains ambiguous. This CDR3 is built from 15 residues. Germline values: CDR1 SNHLY, CDR2 FYNNEI. The V end lost 7 bases, the J end lost 4 bases, and 19 bases lay between the germline ends. The CDR3 DNA reads as TGTGCCAGCATTAGGGCCCAATACTACGGCTATGGCTACACCTTC. Amino acid sequence: CASIRAQYYGYGYTF.

This clonotype was detected ten times or more. This sequence joins TRBV20-1 and TRBJ2-3, with TRBD1 matching 7 bases. The CDR3 has 14 amino acids. V shed 3 bases, J shed 2 bases, and the junction held 5 bases outside the gene matches. Per the germline V gene, CDR1 is DFQATT and CDR2 is SNEGSKA (reference sequence). CDR3 sequence (DNA): TGCAGTGCTAGTCCCGGACAGGTCACAGATACGCAGTATTTT. Its translation: CSASPGQVTDTQYF.